One and the same sample provided the 5 T cell receptor beta chains below, sequenced in a study of monozygotic twins with inflammatory bowel disease. TCRdb reprocessed the 5' RACE reads and stores each CDR3 protein as one record, lacking DNA. The repertoire table contains under 350,000 distinct CDR3 sequences. The sequenced material came from blood. Receptor source: a human donor with ulcerative colitis or Crohn's disease, or a healthy co-twin of an affected twin (not recorded which).

Here the CDR3 reads CASKQGQSSYNEQFF. The rearrangement links TRBV6-2 or TRBV6-3 to TRBJ2-1; TCRdb names TRBD2, which stays unverified in the absence of DNA. In germline, CDR1 is MNHEY, CDR2 SVGEGT. This CDR3 has 15 amino acids.

This chain uses TRBV10-3 with TRBJ2-7; TCRdb returns TRBD1, unconfirmable since there is no DNA. The CDR3 covers 14 residues. Per germline, CDR1 ENHRY and CDR2 SYGVKD. CDR3 loop: CAISKQGTTYEQYF.

V usage is TRBV30 and J usage is TRBJ2-1; the TCRdb call, TRBD1, lacks DNA for checking. The CDR3 loop spans 13 amino acids. The V gene's germline CDR1 is GTSNPN and CDR2 SVGIG (reference sequence). The CDR3 sequence is CAWKQGVGNEQFF. The full variable domain, in which reference TRBV30 and TRBJ2-1 provide the parts outside the CDR3, is SQTIHQWPATLVQPVGSPLSLECTVEGTSNPNLYWYRQAAGRGLQLLFYSVGIGQISSEVPQNLSASRPQDRQFILSSKKLLLSDSGFYLCAWKQGVGNEQFFGPGTRLTVL.

This chain uses TRBV15 with TRBJ2-7; the D gene TCRdb calls, TRBD1, cannot be checked with no DNA. CDR3 size: 15 residues. The germline gives CDR1 LNHNV, CDR2 YYDKDF (reference sequence). The CDR3 reads CATSRDFGTVYEQYF.

The chain has TRBV10-2 and TRBJ2-3; TCRdb proposes TRBD1, but this gene call is untestable without DNA. This CDR3 has 15 amino acids. Germline CDR1 and CDR2: WSHSY and SAAADI. The CDR3 reads CASSTTGQGSDTQYF.